This is a list of T cell receptor beta chains from one sample in a study of blood T cell repertoires in COVID-19. Only in-frame clones appear in the TCRdb table, and some are missing; sequencing was by immunoSEQ multiplex PCR. The table includes 160,000 or so clones, 82% detected once. Sequencing input: peripheral blood. All receptors derive from a woman in her sixties or seventies with acute or convalescent COVID-19. The CDR3 runs from the conserved cysteine through the conserved F or W. The order of the fields is CDR3 length, clone size, J gene, D gene, V gene, CDR3 DNA, CDR3 protein. D genes are given only for firm matches. A row's size may be missing; if present it is once, few, many or a size class.

cdr3_length: 14
clone_size: once
j_call: TRBJ2-1
d_call: TRBD2
v_call: TRBV27
cdr3_nt: TGTGCCAGCCGGGGACTAGCGGGGTACAATGAGCAGTTCTTC
cdr3_aa: CASRGLAGYNEQFF

cdr3_length: 13
clone_size: -
j_call: TRBJ1-2
d_call: TRBD1
v_call: TRBV6-2/TRBV6-3
cdr3_nt: TGTGCCAGCAGCGGACAGGGGGCGCGTGGCTACACCTTC
cdr3_aa: CASSGQGARGYTF

cdr3_length: 13
clone_size: -
j_call: TRBJ1-5
d_call: -
v_call: TRBV19
cdr3_nt: TGTGCCAGTAGTTATCAGGGGAATCAGCCCCAGCATTTT
cdr3_aa: CASSYQGNQPQHF

cdr3_length: 13
clone_size: once
j_call: TRBJ1-1
d_call: -
v_call: TRBV7-8
cdr3_nt: TGTGCCAGCAGCCGAAGTCGGGAAGGGGAAGCTTTCTTT
cdr3_aa: CASSRSREGEAFF

cdr3_length: 17
clone_size: -
j_call: TRBJ1-1
d_call: -
v_call: TRBV5-1
cdr3_nt: TGCGCCAGCAGCCCCCTGGGGAGGGTCGGGATCAACACTGAAGCTTTCTTT
cdr3_aa: CASSPLGRVGINTEAFF

cdr3_length: 15
clone_size: -
j_call: TRBJ2-1
d_call: -
v_call: TRBV7-2
cdr3_nt: TGTGCCAGCAGCTCTCGGGTAACCTCCTACAATGAGCAGTTCTTC
cdr3_aa: CASSSRVTSYNEQFF

cdr3_length: 15
clone_size: -
j_call: TRBJ1-3
d_call: TRBD1
v_call: TRBV15
cdr3_nt: TGTGCCACCAGCAGGGACAGGGGACCCGGAAACACCATATATTTT
cdr3_aa: CATSRDRGPGNTIYF

cdr3_length: 15
clone_size: -
j_call: TRBJ1-1
d_call: TRBD1
v_call: TRBV6-1
cdr3_nt: TGTGCCAGCAGTGATACAGGGGTTCTGTACACTGAAGCTTTCTTT
cdr3_aa: CASSDTGVLYTEAFF

cdr3_length: 13
clone_size: few
j_call: TRBJ2-4
d_call: -
v_call: TRBV28
cdr3_nt: TGTGCCAGCAGTTTCGGGGGGCCAAACATTCAGTACTTC
cdr3_aa: CASSFGGPNIQYF

cdr3_length: 13
clone_size: -
j_call: TRBJ1-2
d_call: -
v_call: TRBV28
cdr3_nt: TGTGCCAGCACCCTCGACGGGAACTATGGCTACACCTTC
cdr3_aa: CASTLDGNYGYTF

cdr3_length: 15
clone_size: -
j_call: TRBJ1-1
d_call: -
v_call: TRBV6-5
cdr3_nt: TGTGCCAGCAGCGAGCTCAGGGGAGTTTACACTGAAGCTTTCTTT
cdr3_aa: CASSELRGVYTEAFF

cdr3_length: 15
clone_size: -
j_call: TRBJ2-2
d_call: -
v_call: TRBV7-2
cdr3_nt: TGTGCCAGCAGCTTAACGACAGTTAACACCGGGGAGCTGTTTTTT
cdr3_aa: CASSLTTVNTGELFF

cdr3_length: 14
clone_size: once
j_call: TRBJ2-1
d_call: TRBD2
v_call: TRBV30
cdr3_nt: TGTGCCTGGAGTGTCGGACTAGCGGTGAATGAGCAGTTCTTC
cdr3_aa: CAWSVGLAVNEQFF

cdr3_length: 14
clone_size: -
j_call: TRBJ1-1
d_call: TRBD1
v_call: TRBV3-1/TRBV3-2
cdr3_nt: TGTGCCAGCAGCCTTCTCGACAGGGGACCTGAAGCTTTCTTT
cdr3_aa: CASSLLDRGPEAFF

cdr3_length: 15
clone_size: -
j_call: TRBJ2-5
d_call: -
v_call: TRBV5-5
cdr3_nt: TGTGCCAGCAGCCGACAGGTGGGAGTGGGGGAGACCCAGTACTTC
cdr3_aa: CASSRQVGVGETQYF

cdr3_length: 15
clone_size: -
j_call: TRBJ2-2
d_call: TRBD2
v_call: TRBV5-1
cdr3_nt: TGCGCCAGCAGCTTAAATAGCGGGGACACCGGGGAGCTGTTTTTT
cdr3_aa: CASSLNSGDTGELFF

cdr3_length: 17
clone_size: once
j_call: TRBJ1-6
d_call: TRBD1
v_call: TRBV9
cdr3_nt: TGTGCCAGCAGCGTGGGGACAGGGAGCTCCTATAATTCACCCCTCCACTTT
cdr3_aa: CASSVGTGSSYNSPLHF

cdr3_length: 16
clone_size: -
j_call: TRBJ1-3
d_call: -
v_call: TRBV7-9
cdr3_nt: TGTGCCAGCAGCTTAATGAAGGGGACTTCTGGAAACACCATATATTTT
cdr3_aa: CASSLMKGTSGNTIYF

cdr3_length: 16
clone_size: -
j_call: TRBJ2-5
d_call: -
v_call: TRBV6-1
cdr3_nt: TGTGCCAGCAGTGAGATCCGGACAGGAGGGAAAGAGACCCAGTACTTC
cdr3_aa: CASSEIRTGGKETQYF

cdr3_length: 15
clone_size: -
j_call: TRBJ2-1
d_call: -
v_call: TRBV3-1/TRBV3-2
cdr3_nt: TGTGCCAGCAGCCAAGAAGTGAGCTCCTACAATGAGCAGTTCTTC
cdr3_aa: CASSQEVSSYNEQFF

cdr3_length: 14
clone_size: -
j_call: TRBJ2-1
d_call: -
v_call: TRBV5-1
cdr3_nt: TGCGCCAGCAGCTTGTCTCCCCCGGGTTATGAGCAGTTCTTC
cdr3_aa: CASSLSPPGYEQFF

cdr3_length: 13
clone_size: -
j_call: TRBJ2-5
d_call: -
v_call: TRBV12-3/TRBV12-4
cdr3_nt: TGTGCCAGCAGTCCCGGACTCCAAGAGACCCAGTACTTC
cdr3_aa: CASSPGLQETQYF

cdr3_length: 15
clone_size: -
j_call: TRBJ1-2
d_call: -
v_call: TRBV5-1
cdr3_nt: TGCGCCAGCAGCTTGTCGGGGGGCGGCTCTTATGGCTACACCTTC
cdr3_aa: CASSLSGGGSYGYTF

cdr3_length: 14
clone_size: -
j_call: TRBJ2-3
d_call: -
v_call: TRBV19
cdr3_nt: TGTGCCAGTACCCTGGGGACTGCTCAGGATACGCAGTATTTT
cdr3_aa: CASTLGTAQDTQYF

cdr3_length: 15
clone_size: few
j_call: TRBJ1-6
d_call: TRBD1
v_call: TRBV5-1
cdr3_nt: TGCGCCAGCAGCTCGGGACAGGGAAGGGGGTCACCCCTCCACTTT
cdr3_aa: CASSSGQGRGSPLHF

cdr3_length: 14
clone_size: few
j_call: TRBJ1-6
d_call: -
v_call: TRBV28
cdr3_nt: TGTGCCAGCAGTTCCTCCGGACTCAATTCACCCCTCCACTTT
cdr3_aa: CASSSSGLNSPLHF

cdr3_length: 15
clone_size: once
j_call: TRBJ2-7
d_call: -
v_call: TRBV6-2/TRBV6-3
cdr3_nt: TGTGCCAGCAGTTACCAGGATTACAGCTCCTACGAGCAGTACTTC
cdr3_aa: CASSYQDYSSYEQYF

cdr3_length: 15
clone_size: -
j_call: TRBJ1-2
d_call: -
v_call: TRBV28
cdr3_nt: TGTGCCAGCAGTTTTCGGCGGGGAGGGAGCTATGGCTACACCTTC
cdr3_aa: CASSFRRGGSYGYTF

cdr3_length: 16
clone_size: -
j_call: TRBJ2-1
d_call: TRBD2
v_call: TRBV7-6
cdr3_nt: TGTGCCAGCAGCTTAATGCTAGCGGGAGCTTACAATGAGCAGTTCTTC
cdr3_aa: CASSLMLAGAYNEQFF

cdr3_length: 16
clone_size: -
j_call: TRBJ1-5
d_call: TRBD1
v_call: TRBV28
cdr3_nt: TGTGCCAGCCCCCCGGACAGGGGACGACGCAATCAGCCCCAGCATTTT
cdr3_aa: CASPPDRGRRNQPQHF

cdr3_length: 16
clone_size: many
j_call: TRBJ1-4
d_call: TRBD1
v_call: TRBV28
cdr3_nt: TGTGCCAGCAGTTTTGGACAGGGGGCGGCTAATGAAAAACTGTTTTTT
cdr3_aa: CASSFGQGAANEKLFF

cdr3_length: 14
clone_size: -
j_call: TRBJ2-7
d_call: -
v_call: TRBV5-1
cdr3_nt: TGCGCCAGCAGCTTGGAGCGCCAGACCTACGAGCAGTACTTC
cdr3_aa: CASSLERQTYEQYF

cdr3_length: 15
clone_size: -
j_call: TRBJ2-1
d_call: TRBD1
v_call: TRBV28
cdr3_nt: TGTGCCAGCAGTTTTCCGGGACAGGCATACAATGAGCAGTTCTTC
cdr3_aa: CASSFPGQAYNEQFF

cdr3_length: 18
clone_size: few
j_call: TRBJ2-1
d_call: -
v_call: TRBV18
cdr3_nt: TGTGCCAGCTCACCCGGGCCCCCGGGGTTGGGCTCCTACAATGAGCAGTTCTTC
cdr3_aa: CASSPGPPGLGSYNEQFF

cdr3_length: 14
clone_size: -
j_call: TRBJ2-2
d_call: -
v_call: TRBV3-1/TRBV3-2
cdr3_nt: TGTGCCAGCAGCGGCAACAGGAACACCGGGGAGCTGTTTTTT
cdr3_aa: CASSGNRNTGELFF

cdr3_length: 15
clone_size: -
j_call: TRBJ2-1
d_call: TRBD2
v_call: TRBV19
cdr3_nt: TGTGCCAGTAGTATGCCTCGGACTAGCGGGGTGACGCAGTTCTTC
cdr3_aa: CASSMPRTSGVTQFF

cdr3_length: 15
clone_size: once
j_call: TRBJ1-2
d_call: TRBD1
v_call: TRBV29-1
cdr3_nt: TGCAGCGTCCCGGGACAGGGTCTGGGTTCCTATGGCTACACCTTC
cdr3_aa: CSVPGQGLGSYGYTF

cdr3_length: 17
clone_size: -
j_call: TRBJ1-6
d_call: -
v_call: TRBV18
cdr3_nt: TGTGCCAGCTCACCCGGGGGAAGCTACTCCTATAATTCACCCCTCCACTTT
cdr3_aa: CASSPGGSYSYNSPLHF

cdr3_length: 18
clone_size: -
j_call: TRBJ2-1
d_call: TRBD2
v_call: TRBV3-1/TRBV3-2
cdr3_nt: TGTGCCAGCAGCCACCGCCTTGGCGGGGGGCCCCAGGTGAATGAGCAGTTCTTC
cdr3_aa: CASSHRLGGGPQVNEQFF

cdr3_length: 19
clone_size: -
j_call: TRBJ2-5
d_call: TRBD1
v_call: TRBV3-1/TRBV3-2
cdr3_nt: TGTGCCAGCAGCCAAGGTTCCCATAGGTTGAGGGGGCGCCAAGAGACCCAGTACTTC
cdr3_aa: CASSQGSHRLRGRQETQYF

cdr3_length: 14
clone_size: -
j_call: TRBJ2-7
d_call: TRBD1
v_call: TRBV29-1
cdr3_nt: TGCAGCGTTGAAGTACAGGGGGACTCCTACGAGCAGTACTTC
cdr3_aa: CSVEVQGDSYEQYF

cdr3_length: 15
clone_size: -
j_call: TRBJ1-2
d_call: -
v_call: TRBV4-3
cdr3_nt: TGCGCCAGCAGCCAAGCCCCGCGGGGGGTGGATGGCTACACCTTC
cdr3_aa: CASSQAPRGVDGYTF

cdr3_length: 18
clone_size: few
j_call: TRBJ1-2
d_call: -
v_call: TRBV9
cdr3_nt: TGTGCCAGCAGCGTCAACACTGCACAGCCTCCCTACGACTATGGCTACACCTTC
cdr3_aa: CASSVNTAQPPYDYGYTF

cdr3_length: 15
clone_size: -
j_call: TRBJ2-2
d_call: -
v_call: TRBV9
cdr3_nt: TGTGCCAGCAGCTCCTGGACAGCTAACACCGGGGAGCTGTTTTTT
cdr3_aa: CASSSWTANTGELFF

cdr3_length: 14
clone_size: -
j_call: TRBJ2-1
d_call: -
v_call: TRBV2
cdr3_nt: TGTGCCAGCATAAAGGGGGAGAGGGACAATGAGCAGTTCTTC
cdr3_aa: CASIKGERDNEQFF

cdr3_length: 15
clone_size: -
j_call: TRBJ2-5
d_call: TRBD2
v_call: TRBV24-1
cdr3_nt: TGTGCCACCAGTGTCGGACTAGCGGGAGTGGAGACCCAGTACTTC
cdr3_aa: CATSVGLAGVETQYF

cdr3_length: 15
clone_size: -
j_call: TRBJ1-5
d_call: -
v_call: TRBV10-1
cdr3_nt: TGCGCCAGCAGTGAGACAGGGAGATCAAATCAGCCCCAGCATTTT
cdr3_aa: CASSETGRSNQPQHF

cdr3_length: 11
clone_size: -
j_call: TRBJ1-2
d_call: -
v_call: TRBV6-6
cdr3_nt: TGTGCCAGCAAACGGGACTATGGCTACACCTTC
cdr3_aa: CASKRDYGYTF

cdr3_length: 19
clone_size: -
j_call: TRBJ2-3
d_call: TRBD2
v_call: TRBV7-2
cdr3_nt: TGTGCCAGCAGCTTAAAACTAGCGGGAGGAAGGGGATTCACAGATACGCAGTATTTT
cdr3_aa: CASSLKLAGGRGFTDTQYF

cdr3_length: 14
clone_size: once
j_call: TRBJ1-2
d_call: -
v_call: TRBV27
cdr3_nt: TGTGCCAGCAGTCTATCTCCCTATGACAGTGGCTACACCTTC
cdr3_aa: CASSLSPYDSGYTF

cdr3_length: 14
clone_size: -
j_call: TRBJ1-5
d_call: TRBD1
v_call: TRBV4-1
cdr3_nt: TGCGCCAGCAGCCGGACAGGGTCAGATCAGCCCCAGCATTTT
cdr3_aa: CASSRTGSDQPQHF

cdr3_length: 16
clone_size: -
j_call: TRBJ1-2
d_call: TRBD1
v_call: TRBV5-1
cdr3_nt: TGCGCCAGCAGCGACCCCGGGACAGGGGGCAACTATGGCTACACCTTC
cdr3_aa: CASSDPGTGGNYGYTF

cdr3_length: 15
clone_size: -
j_call: TRBJ2-1
d_call: TRBD2
v_call: TRBV28
cdr3_nt: TGTGCCAGCAGCCATCGACTAGCGGGAGCGGTTGAGCAGTTCTTC
cdr3_aa: CASSHRLAGAVEQFF

cdr3_length: 14
clone_size: few
j_call: TRBJ1-1
d_call: TRBD1
v_call: TRBV11-1
cdr3_nt: TGTGCCAGCACCTCGGACAGGGGTGACACTGAAGCTTTCTTT
cdr3_aa: CASTSDRGDTEAFF